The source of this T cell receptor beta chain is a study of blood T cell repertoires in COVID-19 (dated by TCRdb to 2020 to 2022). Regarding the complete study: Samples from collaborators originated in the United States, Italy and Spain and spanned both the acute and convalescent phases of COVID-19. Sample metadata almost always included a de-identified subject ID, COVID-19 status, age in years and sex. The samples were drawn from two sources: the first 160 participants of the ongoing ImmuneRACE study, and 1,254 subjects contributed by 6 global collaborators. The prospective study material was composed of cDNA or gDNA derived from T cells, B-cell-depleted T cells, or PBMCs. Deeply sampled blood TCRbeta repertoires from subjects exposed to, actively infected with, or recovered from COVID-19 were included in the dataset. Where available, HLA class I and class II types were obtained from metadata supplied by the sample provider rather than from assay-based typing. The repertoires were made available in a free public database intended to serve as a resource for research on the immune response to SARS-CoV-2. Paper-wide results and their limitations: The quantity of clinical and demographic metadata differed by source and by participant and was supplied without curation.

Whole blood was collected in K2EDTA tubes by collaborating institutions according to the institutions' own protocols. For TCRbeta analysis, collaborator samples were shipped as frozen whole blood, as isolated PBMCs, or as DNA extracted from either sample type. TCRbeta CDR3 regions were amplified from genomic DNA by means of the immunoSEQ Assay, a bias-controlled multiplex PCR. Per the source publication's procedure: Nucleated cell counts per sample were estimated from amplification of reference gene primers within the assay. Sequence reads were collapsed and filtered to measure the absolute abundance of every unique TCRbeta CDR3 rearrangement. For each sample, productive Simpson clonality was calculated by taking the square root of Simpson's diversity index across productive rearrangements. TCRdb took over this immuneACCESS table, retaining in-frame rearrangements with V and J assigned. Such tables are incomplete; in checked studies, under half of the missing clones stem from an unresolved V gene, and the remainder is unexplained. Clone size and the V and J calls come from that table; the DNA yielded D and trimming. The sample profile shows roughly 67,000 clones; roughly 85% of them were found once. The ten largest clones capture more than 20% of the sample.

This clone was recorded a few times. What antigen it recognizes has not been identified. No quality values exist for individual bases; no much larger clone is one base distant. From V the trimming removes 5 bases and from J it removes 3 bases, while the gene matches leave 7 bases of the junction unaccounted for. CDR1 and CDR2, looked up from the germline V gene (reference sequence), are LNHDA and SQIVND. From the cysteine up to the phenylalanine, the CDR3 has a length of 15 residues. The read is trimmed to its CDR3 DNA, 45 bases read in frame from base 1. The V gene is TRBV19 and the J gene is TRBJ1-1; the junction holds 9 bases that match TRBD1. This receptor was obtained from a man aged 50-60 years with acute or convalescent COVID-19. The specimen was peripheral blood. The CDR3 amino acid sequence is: CASSQTGGDYTEAFF. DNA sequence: TGTGCCAGTAGTCAGACAGGGGGGGATTACACTGAAGCTTTCTTT.